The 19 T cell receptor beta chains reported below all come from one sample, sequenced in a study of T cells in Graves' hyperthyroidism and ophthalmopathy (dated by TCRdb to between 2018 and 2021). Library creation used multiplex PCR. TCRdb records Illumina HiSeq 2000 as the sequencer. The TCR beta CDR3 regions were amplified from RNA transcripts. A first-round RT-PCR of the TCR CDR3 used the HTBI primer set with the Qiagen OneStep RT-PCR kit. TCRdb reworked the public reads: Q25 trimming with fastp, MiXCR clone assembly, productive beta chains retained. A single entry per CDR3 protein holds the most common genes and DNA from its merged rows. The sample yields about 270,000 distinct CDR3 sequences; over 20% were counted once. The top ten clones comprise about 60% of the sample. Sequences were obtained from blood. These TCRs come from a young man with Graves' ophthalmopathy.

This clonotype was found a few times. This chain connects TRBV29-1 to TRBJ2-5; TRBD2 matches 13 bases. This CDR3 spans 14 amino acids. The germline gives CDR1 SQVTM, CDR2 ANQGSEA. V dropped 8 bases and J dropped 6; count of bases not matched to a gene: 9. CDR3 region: CSLGGLAGEKTQYF. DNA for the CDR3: TGCAGCCTCGGAGGACTAGCGGGAGAGAAGACCCAGTACTTC.

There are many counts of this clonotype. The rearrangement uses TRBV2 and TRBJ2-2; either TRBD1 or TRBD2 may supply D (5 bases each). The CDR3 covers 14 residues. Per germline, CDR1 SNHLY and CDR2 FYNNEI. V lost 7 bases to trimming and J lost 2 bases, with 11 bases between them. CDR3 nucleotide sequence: TGTGCCAGCAAACGGGACCTAAACACCGGGGAGCTGTTTTTT. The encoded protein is CASKRDLNTGELFF.

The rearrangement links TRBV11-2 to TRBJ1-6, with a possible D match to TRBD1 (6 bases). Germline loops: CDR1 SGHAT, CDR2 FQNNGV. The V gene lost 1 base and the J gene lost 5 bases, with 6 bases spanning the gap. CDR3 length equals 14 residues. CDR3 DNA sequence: TGTGCCAGCAGCTTAGGGACAGATAATTCACCCCTCCACTTT. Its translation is CASSLGTDNSPLHF.

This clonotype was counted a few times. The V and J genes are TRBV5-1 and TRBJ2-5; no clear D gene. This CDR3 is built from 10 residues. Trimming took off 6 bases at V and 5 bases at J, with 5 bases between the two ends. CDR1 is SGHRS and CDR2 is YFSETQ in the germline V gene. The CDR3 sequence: CASTFETQYF. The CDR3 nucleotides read TGCGCCAGCACCTTTGAGACCCAGTACTTC.

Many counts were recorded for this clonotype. The CDR3 sequence: CASRFLDGNTDTQYF. The CDR3 DNA sequence: TGTGCCAGCAGATTCTTGGACGGAAACACAGATACGCAGTATTTT. The chain employs TRBV2 and TRBJ2-3, with D uncertain. The CDR3 contains 15 residues. The germline V gene has CDR1 SNHLY and CDR2 FYNNEI. V was trimmed by 6 bases and J by 2 bases, leaving 15 bases between them.

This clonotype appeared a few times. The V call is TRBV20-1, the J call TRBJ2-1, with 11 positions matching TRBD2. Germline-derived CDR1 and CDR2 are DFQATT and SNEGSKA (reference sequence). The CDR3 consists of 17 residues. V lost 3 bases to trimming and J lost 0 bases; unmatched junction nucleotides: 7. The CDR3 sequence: CSASRLAGGSSYNEQFF. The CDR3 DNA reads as TGCAGTGCTAGTCGGCTAGCGGGAGGCAGCTCCTACAATGAGCAGTTCTTC.

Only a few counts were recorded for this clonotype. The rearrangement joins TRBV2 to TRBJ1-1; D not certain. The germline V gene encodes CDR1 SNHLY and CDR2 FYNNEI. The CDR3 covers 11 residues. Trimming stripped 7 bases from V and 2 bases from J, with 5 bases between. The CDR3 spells CASIRNTEAFF. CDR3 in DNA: TGTGCCAGCATCAGAAACACTGAAGCTTTCTTT.

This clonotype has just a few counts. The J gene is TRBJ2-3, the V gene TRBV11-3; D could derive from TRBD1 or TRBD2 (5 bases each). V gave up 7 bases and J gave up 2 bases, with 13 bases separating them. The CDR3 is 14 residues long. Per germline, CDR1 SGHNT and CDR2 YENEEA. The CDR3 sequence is CASNPGPDTDTQYF. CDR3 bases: TGTGCCAGCAACCCGGGACCAGACACAGATACGCAGTATTTT.

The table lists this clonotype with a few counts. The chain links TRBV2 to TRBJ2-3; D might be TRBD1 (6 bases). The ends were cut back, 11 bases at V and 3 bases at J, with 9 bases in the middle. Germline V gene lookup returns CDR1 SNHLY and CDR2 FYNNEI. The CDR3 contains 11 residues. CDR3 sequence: CAGGQTDTQYF. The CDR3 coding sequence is TGTGCCGGGGGACAAACAGATACGCAGTATTTT.

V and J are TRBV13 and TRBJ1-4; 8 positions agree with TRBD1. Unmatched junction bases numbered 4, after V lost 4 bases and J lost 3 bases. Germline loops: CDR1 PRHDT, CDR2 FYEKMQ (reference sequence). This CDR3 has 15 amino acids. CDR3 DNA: TGTGCCAGCAGCTCTCGACAGGGGTCTAATGAAAAACTGTTTTTT. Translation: CASSSRQGSNEKLFF.

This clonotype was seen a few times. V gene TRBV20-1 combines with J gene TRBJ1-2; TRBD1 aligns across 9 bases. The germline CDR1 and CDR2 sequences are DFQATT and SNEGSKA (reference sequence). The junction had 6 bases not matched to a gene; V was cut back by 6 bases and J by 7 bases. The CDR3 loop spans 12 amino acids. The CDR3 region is CSAQGQGPGYTF. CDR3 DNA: TGCAGTGCACAAGGACAGGGGCCTGGCTACACCTTC.

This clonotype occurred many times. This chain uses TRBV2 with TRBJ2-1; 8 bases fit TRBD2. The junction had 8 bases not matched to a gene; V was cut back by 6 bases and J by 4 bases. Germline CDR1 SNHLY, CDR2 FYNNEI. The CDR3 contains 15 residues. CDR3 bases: TGTGCCAGCAGCTCAACTAGCGGACTATACAATGAGCAGTTCTTC. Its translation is CASSSTSGLYNEQFF. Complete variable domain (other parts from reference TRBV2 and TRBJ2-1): EPEVTQTPSHQVTQMGQEVILRCVPISNHLYFYWYRQILGQKVEFLVSFYNNEISEKSEIFDDQFSVERPDGSNFTLKIRSTKLEDSAMYFCASSSTSGLYNEQFFGPGTRLTVL.

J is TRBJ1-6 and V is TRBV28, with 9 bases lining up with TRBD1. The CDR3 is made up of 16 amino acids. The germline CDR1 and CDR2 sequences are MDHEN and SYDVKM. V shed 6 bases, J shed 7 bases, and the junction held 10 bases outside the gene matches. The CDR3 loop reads CASREPGQGTNSPLHF. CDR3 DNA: TGTGCCAGCAGGGAGCCGGGACAGGGCACAAATTCACCCCTCCACTTT.

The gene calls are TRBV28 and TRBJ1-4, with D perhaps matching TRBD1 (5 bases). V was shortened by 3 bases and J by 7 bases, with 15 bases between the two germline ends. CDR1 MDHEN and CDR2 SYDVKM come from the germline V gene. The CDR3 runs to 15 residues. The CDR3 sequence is CASSFPAGSGEKLFF. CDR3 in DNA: TGTGCCAGCAGTTTCCCGGCAGGGTCTGGTGAAAAACTGTTTTTT.

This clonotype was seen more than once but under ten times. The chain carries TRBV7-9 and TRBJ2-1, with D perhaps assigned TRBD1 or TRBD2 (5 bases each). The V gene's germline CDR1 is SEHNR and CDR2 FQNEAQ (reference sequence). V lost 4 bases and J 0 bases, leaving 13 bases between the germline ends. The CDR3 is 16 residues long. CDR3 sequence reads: CASSWSVGTSYNEQFF. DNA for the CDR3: TGTGCCAGCAGCTGGTCCGTTGGGACCTCCTACAATGAGCAGTTCTTC.

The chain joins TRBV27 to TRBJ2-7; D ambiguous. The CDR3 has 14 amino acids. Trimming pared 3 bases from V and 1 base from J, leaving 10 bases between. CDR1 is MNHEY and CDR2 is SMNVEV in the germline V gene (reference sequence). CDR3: CASSLQLSSYEQYF. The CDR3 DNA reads TGTGCCAGCAGTTTGCAACTTAGTTCCTACGAGCAGTACTTC.

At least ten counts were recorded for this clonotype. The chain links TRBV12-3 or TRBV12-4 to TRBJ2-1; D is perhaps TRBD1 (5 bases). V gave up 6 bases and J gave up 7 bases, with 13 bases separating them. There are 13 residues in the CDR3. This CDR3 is CASRQDSPNEQFF. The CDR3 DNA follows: TGTGCCAGCAGACAGGATTCCCCGAATGAGCAGTTCTTC.

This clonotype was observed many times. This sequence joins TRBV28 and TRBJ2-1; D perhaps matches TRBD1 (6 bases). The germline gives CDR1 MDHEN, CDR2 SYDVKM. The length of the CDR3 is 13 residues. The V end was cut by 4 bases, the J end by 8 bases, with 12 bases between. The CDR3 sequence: CASSSPNRDEQFF. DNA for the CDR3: TGTGCCAGCAGTTCCCCAAACAGGGATGAGCAGTTCTTC.

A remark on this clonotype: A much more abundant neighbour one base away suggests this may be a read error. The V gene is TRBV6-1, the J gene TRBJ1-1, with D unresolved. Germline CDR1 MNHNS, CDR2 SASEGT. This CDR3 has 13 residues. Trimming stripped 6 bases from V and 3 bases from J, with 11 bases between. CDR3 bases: TGTGCCAGCAGAAAAACAGAGGACACTGAAGCTTTCTTT. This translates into CASRKTEDTEAFF.